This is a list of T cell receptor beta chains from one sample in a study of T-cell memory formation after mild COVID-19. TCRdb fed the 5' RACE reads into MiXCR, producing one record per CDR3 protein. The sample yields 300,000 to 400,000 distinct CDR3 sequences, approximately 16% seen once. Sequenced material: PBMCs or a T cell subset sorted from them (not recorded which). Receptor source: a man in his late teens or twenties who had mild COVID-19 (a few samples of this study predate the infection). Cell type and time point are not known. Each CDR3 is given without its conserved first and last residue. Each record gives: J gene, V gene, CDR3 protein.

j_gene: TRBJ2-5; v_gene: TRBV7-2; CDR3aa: ASRGPIQETQY
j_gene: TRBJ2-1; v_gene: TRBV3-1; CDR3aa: ASSQDLTSGGVNEQF
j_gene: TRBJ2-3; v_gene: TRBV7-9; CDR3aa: ASSLVTSGADTQY
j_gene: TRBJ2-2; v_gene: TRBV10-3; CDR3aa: AISARGQGNTGELF
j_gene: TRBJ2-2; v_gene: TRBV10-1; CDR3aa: ASSGTGIPGELF
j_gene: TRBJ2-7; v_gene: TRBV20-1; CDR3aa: SARDYQRGYEQY
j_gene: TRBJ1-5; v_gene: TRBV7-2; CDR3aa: ASRAPGGNQPQH
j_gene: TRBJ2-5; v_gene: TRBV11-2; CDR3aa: ASSLGPYQETQY
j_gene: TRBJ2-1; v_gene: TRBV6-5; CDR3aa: ASSLMGQPWGEQF
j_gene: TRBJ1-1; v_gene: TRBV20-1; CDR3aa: SASSRLNTEAF
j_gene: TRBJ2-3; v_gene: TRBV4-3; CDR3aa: ASSQRNRVVDTQY
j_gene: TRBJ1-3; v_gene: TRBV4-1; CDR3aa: ASSSPGTTGNTIY
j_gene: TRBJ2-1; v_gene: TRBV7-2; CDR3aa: ASSSSGGAYNEQF
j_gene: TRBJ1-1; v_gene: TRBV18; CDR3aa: ASSTGSGTEAF
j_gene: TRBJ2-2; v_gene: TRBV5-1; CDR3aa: ASSLTAGGPPGTGELF
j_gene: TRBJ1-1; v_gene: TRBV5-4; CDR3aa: ASSTRDRVSEAF